Below, one T cell receptor (beta chain) is given with its context. Its cognate antigen is unknown. The data derive from a study of cytomegalovirus exposure and HLA in healthy donors. Turning to the study itself: Of some 400 genotyped donors, more than 70% clustered with self-reported Caucasian donors.

The study, taken as a whole, reports: It was reported that TCR beta sequences correctly inferred the HLA-A and HLA-B alleles for most subjects. Accounts indicate the classifier identified cytomegalovirus status with strong specificity and sensitivity.

This PCR relied on a set of 60 Vbeta primers and 13 Jbeta primers. Per the original methods: A later analysis counted 65 million to 95 million unique TCR beta chains, around 10 million shared. Data came from immunoSEQ multiplex PCR; TCRdb stores just in-frame clones and leaves some out. The V and J calls and clone size were taken over from that table, and D and trimming were inferred from the DNA. This table holds about 140,000 clones, about three quarters found once. The CDR3 length is 15 residues. Deletions cut 5 bases from V and 8 bases from J, with 20 bases between. Looked up from germline, CDR1 is SGHDT and CDR2 is YYEEEE.

The sample taken for sequencing was PBMCs. The receptor was derived from a man in his forties in good health and CMV-seropositive. This chain uses TRBV5-6 with TRBJ2-4; D call uncertain. CDR3 protein: CASSELLEIGDIQYF. The CDR3 DNA reads as TGTGCCAGCAGTGAGCTACTGGAGATCGGAGACATTCAGTACTTC. The whole variable domain, filled in from reference TRBV5-6 and TRBJ2-4, reads DAGVTQSPTHLIKTRGQQVTLRCSPKSGHDTVSWYQQALGQGPQFIFQYYEEEERQRGNFPDRFSGHQFPNYSSELNVNALLLGDSALYLCASSELLEIGDIQYFGAGTRLSVL.